These 26 T cell receptor beta chains were sequenced from one sample in a study of shared clonotypes between healthy human individuals. The assay was immunoSEQ multiplex PCR, and TCRdb's table has in-frame clones only and misses some. Of about 460,000 clones in the sample, over 60% were seen once. Sequencing was carried out using PBMCs. The origin of the receptors is a woman in her 40s in good health. Some clones in this sample may be carry-over from other donors' samples.

There are a few counts of this clone. The CDR3 spells CASSDSIAGGPSEQFF. The CDR3 nucleotides are TGTGCCAGCAGTGACTCGATAGCGGGAGGGCCGAGTGAGCAGTTCTTC. The rearrangement uses TRBV6-4 and TRBJ2-1, with 11 bases lining up with TRBD2. This CDR3 is built from 16 residues. Germline V gene lookup returns CDR1 MRHNA and CDR2 SNTAGT. Germline trimming cut 0 bases from V and 9 bases from J; bases unmatched to any gene: 7.

This clone was observed once. The junction does not match germline at one end; this may be a read error. This chain uses TRBV6-5 with TRBJ1-6; D is possibly TRBD1 (5 bases). Germline V gene sequence: CDR1 MNHEY, CDR2 SVGAGI. The CDR3 contains 16 residues. CDR3 residues: CARSWDANSYNSPLHF. In nucleotides, the CDR3 is TGTGCCAGAAGTTGGGACGCGAACTCCTATAATTCACCCCTCCACTTT.

The rearrangement joins TRBV11-2 to TRBJ2-2; D remains ambiguous. This CDR3 spans 18 amino acids. Trimming left V 0 bases short and J 6 bases short, with 20 bases between. Germline V lookup: CDR1 SGHAT, CDR2 FQNNGV. This chain's CDR3 is CASSLDLSVGLLSGELFF. CDR3 nucleotides: TGTGCCAGCAGCTTAGATCTTTCGGTAGGATTGCTCTCCGGGGAGCTGTTTTTT.

J is TRBJ2-2 and V is TRBV6-5; TRBD1 agrees at 8 bases. J was trimmed by 6 bases and V by 2 bases; bases with no gene match: 2. The CDR3 covers 14 residues. The germline V gene encodes CDR1 MNHEY and CDR2 SVGAGI. This chain's CDR3 is CASSYLQGAGELFF. The DNA of the CDR3 is TGTGCCAGCAGTTACCTACAGGGGGCCGGGGAGCTGTTTTTT.

This clone was recorded only once. The J gene is TRBJ2-7, the V gene TRBV5-6; TRBD2 is a possible D gene (5 bases). Trimming cost V 4 bases and J 7 bases, with 15 bases left between them. CDR1 is SGHDT, CDR2 YYEEEE, per germline. CDR3 length equals 13 residues. The CDR3 coding sequence is TGTGCCAGCAGCCGGACTGAGAGGTGGGAGCAGTACTTC. Protein: CASSRTERWEQYF.

The V and J genes are TRBV5-4 and TRBJ2-7; 14 positions match TRBD2. V dropped 4 bases and J dropped 5; count of bases not matched to a gene: 5. The germline V gene encodes CDR1 SGHNT and CDR2 YYREEE (reference sequence). The length of the CDR3 is 15 residues. CDR3 coding DNA: TGTGCCAGCAGCGGGGGACTAGCGGGAGTCGACGAGCAGTACTTC. Protein sequence: CASSGGLAGVDEQYF.

This clone was seen a single time. This chain joins TRBV30 and TRBJ2-7; 10 nucleotides line up with TRBD2. The CDR3 extends over 15 amino acids. The V segment lost 0 bases and the J segment 6 bases; nucleotides outside the gene matches: 8. Germline V gives CDR1 GTSNPN, CDR2 SVGIG (reference sequence). The CDR3 nucleotides read TGTGCCTGGAGTGTGAGAACGGGACTAGCGCCCGAGCAGTACTTC. This codes for CAWSVRTGLAPEQYF.

The J gene is TRBJ2-3, the V gene TRBV29-1, with a possible D match to TRBD2 (6 bases). Germline CDR1 reads SQVTM; CDR2 reads ANQGSEA. This CDR3 has 12 amino acids. Trimming removed 8 bases at V and 0 bases at J, with 9 bases between. CDR3 bases: TGCAGCAGTAGCGGTAGCACAGATACGCAGTATTTT. Translating it yields CSSSGSTDTQYF.

The rearrangement uses TRBV7-6 and TRBJ1-2; 7 bases fit TRBD1. J lost 4 bases, V lost 5 bases, and 7 bases had no gene match. Germline V gene data show CDR1 as SGHVS and CDR2 as FNYEAQ. CDR3 length: 14 amino acids. CDR3 DNA sequence: TGTGCCAGCAGCCCCCTGGGACAGAGCTATGGCTACACCTTC. This gives the protein CASSPLGQSYGYTF.

The CDR3 DNA reads as TGTGCCAGTTCTAGCAGTATATTCAATGAGCAGTTCTTC. The encoded protein is CASSSSIFNEQFF. This chain joins TRBV5-6 and TRBJ2-1; TRBD2 might be the D (5 bases). This CDR3 region has 13 residues. V lost 8 bases, J lost 6 bases, and 15 bases lay in between. Per germline, CDR1 SGHDT and CDR2 YYEEEE.

The CDR3 DNA sequence: TGTGCTAGTGGGCGCCCCGGGCCCCCGGCGGAATACGAGCAGTACTTC. Translating it yields CASGRPGPPAEYEQYF. The chain is built from TRBV12-5 and TRBJ2-7; D uncertain. Per germline, CDR1 LGHNT and CDR2 FRNRAP. V shed 6 bases and J shed 4 bases, with 22 bases lying between them. The CDR3 runs 16 residues.

This clone was observed once. This chain joins TRBV29-1 and TRBJ2-2; 13 bases are shared with TRBD2. V trimming: 4 bases; J trimming: 4 bases; junction bases outside the gene matches: 3. The CDR3 totals 15 residues. CDR1 and CDR2 (germline): SQVTM, ANQGSEA. CDR3 in amino acids: CSVGTSGRGTGELFF. CDR3 bases: TGCAGCGTTGGGACTAGCGGGAGAGGCACCGGGGAGCTGTTTTTT.

Concerning this clone itself: With a far larger clone one base away, a read error is the likely cause. The chain employs TRBV4-3 and TRBJ2-1, with no clear D. The ends were cut back, 0 bases at V and 0 bases at J, with 6 bases in the middle. Germline assignment: CDR1 LGHNA and CDR2 YSLEER. The CDR3 runs to 15 residues. CDR3 sequence (DNA): TGCGCCAGCAGCCAAGAGGCGAGCTCCTACAATGAGCAGTTCTTC. Protein product: CASSQEASSYNEQFF.

This clone has only a few counts. The gene calls are TRBV7-2 and TRBJ2-7; 15 bases line up with TRBD2. With V trimmed by 0 bases and J by 7 bases, 4 bases remained unmatched. Germline CDR1 is SGHTA and CDR2 is FQGNSA. CDR3 length: 16 amino acids. In nucleotides, the CDR3 is TGTGCCAGCAGCTTAGCCTCGGGACTAGCGGGAGGAGAGCAGTACTTC. Protein: CASSLASGLAGGEQYF.

This clone came up a few times. In the same sample, other DNA sequences code for this CDR3. This chain joins TRBV5-1 and TRBJ2-2; D is ambiguous. V dropped 4 bases and J dropped 6 bases, with 7 bases sitting between them. Per the germline V gene, CDR1 is SGHRS and CDR2 is YFSETQ. This CDR3 region has 12 residues. The CDR3 is CASSPVPGELFF. In nucleotides, the CDR3 is TGCGCCAGCAGCCCCGTACCCGGGGAGCTGTTTTTT.

V gene TRBV6-5 combines with J gene TRBJ2-3; 8 bases map to TRBD1. The CDR3 runs 14 residues. Germline V lookup: CDR1 MNHEY, CDR2 SVGAGI. V lost 5 bases and J lost 6; bases outside the gene matches: 7. The DNA for the CDR3 is TGTGCCAGCAGTCTCCGGGACAGGAAGGATACGCAGTATTTT. Translation gives CASSLRDRKDTQYF.

The chain employs TRBV10-2 and TRBJ1-1, with TRBD1 matching 7 bases. There are 11 residues in the CDR3. The ends lost 6 bases at V and 7 bases at J; junction bases unmatched: 2. Germline V gene sequence: CDR1 WSHSY, CDR2 SAAADI. The CDR3 sequence: CASSDRVEAFF. The CDR3, as DNA: TGCGCCAGCAGCGACAGGGTTGAAGCTTTCTTT.

The chain couples TRBV7-9 to TRBJ1-1, with D tentatively TRBD1 (6 bases). Germline V lookup: CDR1 SEHNR, CDR2 FQNEAQ (reference sequence). V lost 2 bases and J lost 4, with 17 bases in between. CDR3 length: 16 residues. CDR3 region: CASSLSPRGEGTEAFF. Here the CDR3 DNA reads TGTGCCAGCAGCTTATCACCCAGGGGAGAGGGCACTGAAGCTTTCTTT.

The rearrangement uses TRBV19 and TRBJ2-5; 10 bases line up with TRBD2. Trimming cost V 3 bases and J 7 bases; bases outside gene matches: 11. CDR1 and CDR2 from the germline V gene are LNHDA and SQIVND (reference sequence). CDR3 length equals 16 residues. This CDR3 is CASSIQSGLAVMTQYF. CDR3 coding DNA: TGTGCCAGTAGTATCCAATCCGGACTAGCGGTGATGACCCAGTACTTC.

The gene calls are TRBV5-4 and TRBJ2-5; D is perhaps TRBD1 (7 bases). Germline V gene data show CDR1 as SGHNT and CDR2 as YYREEE (reference sequence). This CDR3 is built from 13 residues. V lost 7 bases to trimming and J lost 5 bases, with 15 bases between them. The CDR3 nucleotides are TGTGCCAGCTCCAGGGGGGTGAGGGAGACCCAGTACTTC. It yields the protein CASSRGVRETQYF.

This clone turned up a few times. CDR3 sequence (DNA): TGTGCCAGCAGCTTAGGGCGGGGACATATTTACGAGCAGTACTTC. Translated, it gives CASSLGRGHIYEQYF. The chain links TRBV7-8 to TRBJ2-7; D may be TRBD1 or TRBD2 (6 bases each). Trimming shortened V by 1 base and J by 4 bases, and 14 bases separated the two germline ends. The CDR3 is 15 amino acids. CDR1 is SGHVS and CDR2 is FQNEAQ in the germline V gene.

The chain links TRBV11-2 to TRBJ2-5; TRBD2 aligns across 7 bases. Germline-derived CDR1 and CDR2 are SGHAT and FQNNGV. J lost 5 bases, V lost 5 bases, and 8 bases had no gene match. The CDR3 is 14 amino acids. Here the CDR3 DNA reads TGTGCCAGCAGCCGAGGGGAGGGCGGGGAGACCCAGTACTTC. The encoded protein is CASSRGEGGETQYF.

The chain links TRBV5-4 to TRBJ2-7; D ambiguous. Germline V CDR1 and CDR2: SGHNT, YYREEE (reference sequence). This CDR3 is built from 13 residues. Trimming took 0 bases from V and 4 from J, leaving 8 bases between them. The chain's CDR3 is CASSLGFGYEQYF. The CDR3 region has the DNA TGTGCCAGCAGCTTGGGATTCGGGTACGAGCAGTACTTC.

In its sample, this clone was seen many times. The CDR3 spells CASCRLASSYEQYF. The CDR3 DNA is TGCGCCAGCTGCAGACTGGCCAGCTCCTACGAGCAGTACTTC. The rearrangement links TRBV10-2 to TRBJ2-5; D gene uncertain. Gene TRBJ2-7 matches the end of the DNA better, so the J call may be wrong. The length of the CDR3 is 14 residues. Germline CDR1 and CDR2: WSHSY and SAAADI.

This chain links TRBV13 with TRBJ1-4; D not certain. Deletions cut 3 bases from V and 3 bases from J, with 11 bases between. The germline V gene has CDR1 PRHDT and CDR2 FYEKMQ (reference sequence). The CDR3 extends over 15 amino acids. The CDR3 nucleotides read TGTGCCAGCAGCTTCCGGGTTCTGGCTAATGAAAAACTGTTTTTT. Translating gives CASSFRVLANEKLFF. Filled out from reference TRBV13 and TRBJ1-4, the complete variable domain reads AAGVIQSPRHLIKEKRETATLKCYPIPRHDTVYWYQQGPGQDPQFLISFYEKMQSDKGSIPDRFSAQQFSDYHSELNMSSLELGDSALYFCASSFRVLANEKLFFGSGTQLSVL.

The chain uses TRBV19 and TRBJ1-2, with a possible D match to TRBD1 (5 bases). The CDR3 spans 14 residues. Germline-derived CDR1 and CDR2 are LNHDA and SQIVND (reference sequence). V lost 6 bases and J 5 bases, leaving 16 bases between the germline ends. In nucleotides, the CDR3 is TGTGCCAGTAGCGCCGGGACGGCCATTTATGGCTACACCTTC. It yields the protein CASSAGTAIYGYTF.